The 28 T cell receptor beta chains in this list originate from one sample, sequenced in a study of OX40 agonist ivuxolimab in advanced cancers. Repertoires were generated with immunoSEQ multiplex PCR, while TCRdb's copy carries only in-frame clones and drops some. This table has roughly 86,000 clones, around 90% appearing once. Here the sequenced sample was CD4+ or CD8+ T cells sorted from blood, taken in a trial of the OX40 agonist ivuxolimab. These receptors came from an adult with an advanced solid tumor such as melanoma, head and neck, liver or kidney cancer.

CDR3 sequence (DNA): TGTGCCACCAGCAGATCCCCCGCCGGGACGATAGTAGGGGCTTTCTTT. As protein: CATSRSPAGTIVGAFF. The chain employs TRBV15 and TRBJ1-1; maybe TRBD1 (5 bases). Trimming cost V 2 bases and J 11 bases, with 24 bases left between them. Germline CDR1 is LNHNV and CDR2 is YYDKDF (reference sequence). CDR3 length: 16 amino acids.

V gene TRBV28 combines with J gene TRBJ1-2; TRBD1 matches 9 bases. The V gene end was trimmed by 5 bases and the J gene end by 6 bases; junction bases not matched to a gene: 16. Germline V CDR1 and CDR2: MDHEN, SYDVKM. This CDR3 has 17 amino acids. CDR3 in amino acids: CASSPGTGKVYIHGYTF. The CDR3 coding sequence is TGTGCCAGCAGTCCGGGGACAGGGAAAGTCTATATTCATGGCTACACCTTC.

The CDR3 protein is CASSSPPGQVNTEAFF. As DNA, the CDR3 is TGTGCCAGCAGTTCGCCCCCGGGACAAGTGAACACTGAAGCTTTCTTT. V is TRBV28 and J is TRBJ1-1, with D tentatively TRBD1 (6 bases). This CDR3 has 16 amino acids. V was trimmed by 4 bases and J by 0 bases, leaving 15 bases between them. Germline CDR1 is MDHEN and CDR2 is SYDVKM. The full variable domain, in which reference TRBV28 and TRBJ1-1 provide the parts outside the CDR3, is DVKVTQSSRYLVKRTGEKVFLECVQDMDHENMFWYRQDPGLGLRLIYFSYDVKMKEKGDIPEGYSVSREKKERFSLILESASTNQTSMYLCASSSPPGQVNTEAFFGQGTRLTVV.

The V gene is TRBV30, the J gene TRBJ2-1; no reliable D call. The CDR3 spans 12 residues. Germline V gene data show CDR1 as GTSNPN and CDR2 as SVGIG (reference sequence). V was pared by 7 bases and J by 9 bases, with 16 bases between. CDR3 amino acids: CAFYKVKGEQFF. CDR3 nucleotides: TGTGCCTTCTACAAGGTAAAGGGTGAGCAGTTCTTC.

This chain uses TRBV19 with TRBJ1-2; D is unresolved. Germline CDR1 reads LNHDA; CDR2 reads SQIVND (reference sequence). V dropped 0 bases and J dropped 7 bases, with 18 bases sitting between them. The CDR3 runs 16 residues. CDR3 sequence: CASSIERGVLLRGYTF. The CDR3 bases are TGTGCCAGTAGTATAGAGAGAGGTGTACTACTTCGTGGCTACACCTTC. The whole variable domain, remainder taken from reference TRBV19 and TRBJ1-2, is DGGITQSPKYLFRKEGQNVTLSCEQNLNHDAMYWYRQDPGQGLRLIYYSQIVNDFQKGDIAEGYSVSREKKESFPLTVTSAQKNPTAFYLCASSIERGVLLRGYTFGSGTRLTVV.

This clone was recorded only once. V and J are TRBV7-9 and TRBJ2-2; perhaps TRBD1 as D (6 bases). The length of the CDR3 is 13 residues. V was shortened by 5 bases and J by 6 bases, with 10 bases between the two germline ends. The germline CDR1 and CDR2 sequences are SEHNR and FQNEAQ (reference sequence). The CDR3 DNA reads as TGTGCCAGCAGCCCACAGGGTGCCGGGGAGCTGTTTTTT. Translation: CASSPQGAGELFF.

Here the CDR3 DNA reads TGTGCCAGCAGCCTCACAGGCGGGTTGAACACTGAAGCTTTCTTT. The encoded protein is CASSLTGGLNTEAFF. The rearrangement uses TRBV9 and TRBJ1-1; D might be TRBD1 (5 bases). This CDR3 spans 15 amino acids. CDR1 and CDR2 (germline): SGDLS, YYNGEE. The germline V and J ends were trimmed by 4 bases and 0 bases, with 13 bases remaining between them.

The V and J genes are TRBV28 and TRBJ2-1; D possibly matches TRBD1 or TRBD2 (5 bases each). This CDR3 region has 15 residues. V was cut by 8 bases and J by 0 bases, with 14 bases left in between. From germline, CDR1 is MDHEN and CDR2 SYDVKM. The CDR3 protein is CASGTLVNSYNEQFF. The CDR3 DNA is TGTGCCAGCGGGACGCTAGTTAACTCCTACAATGAGCAGTTCTTC.

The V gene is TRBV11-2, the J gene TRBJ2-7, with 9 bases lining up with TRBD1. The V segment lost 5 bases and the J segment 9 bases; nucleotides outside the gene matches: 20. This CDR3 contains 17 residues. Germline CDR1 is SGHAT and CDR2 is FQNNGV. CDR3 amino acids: CASSATGTGPFRAWQYF. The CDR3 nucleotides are TGTGCCAGCAGCGCCACCGGGACAGGGCCCTTCAGGGCGTGGCAGTACTTC.

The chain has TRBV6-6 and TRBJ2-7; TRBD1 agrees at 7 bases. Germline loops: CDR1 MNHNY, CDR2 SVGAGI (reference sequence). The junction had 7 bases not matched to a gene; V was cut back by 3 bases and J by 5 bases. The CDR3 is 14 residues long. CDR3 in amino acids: CASSYITGVNEQYF. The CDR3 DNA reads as TGTGCCAGCAGTTATATCACAGGGGTGAACGAGCAGTACTTC.

The CDR3: CAIMRDTSYEQYF. CDR3 coding DNA: TGTGCCATCATGCGGGACACCTCCTACGAGCAGTACTTC. The chain has TRBV10-3 and TRBJ2-5, with D perhaps assigned TRBD1 or TRBD2 (6 bases each). TRBJ2-7 matches the DNA end more closely, so the J call is doubtful. The CDR3 runs to 13 residues. Looked up from germline, CDR1 is ENHRY and CDR2 is SYGVKD.

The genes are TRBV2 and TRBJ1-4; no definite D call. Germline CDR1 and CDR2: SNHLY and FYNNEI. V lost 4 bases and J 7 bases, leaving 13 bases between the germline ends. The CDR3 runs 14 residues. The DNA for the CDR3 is TGTGCCAGCAGTGGAGGACTAAAAGGTGAAAAACTGTTTTTT. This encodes CASSGGLKGEKLFF. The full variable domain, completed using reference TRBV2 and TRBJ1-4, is EPEVTQTPSHQVTQMGQEVILRCVPISNHLYFYWYRQILGQKVEFLVSFYNNEISEKSEIFDDQFSVERPDGSNFTLKIRSTKLEDSAMYFCASSGGLKGEKLFFGSGTQLSVL.

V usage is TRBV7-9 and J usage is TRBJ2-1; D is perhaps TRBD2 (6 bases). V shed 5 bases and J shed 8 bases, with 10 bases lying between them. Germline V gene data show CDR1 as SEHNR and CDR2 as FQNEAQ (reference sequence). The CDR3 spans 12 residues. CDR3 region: CASSPPGDEQFF. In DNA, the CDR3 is TGTGCCAGCAGCCCCCCGGGGGATGAGCAGTTCTTC.

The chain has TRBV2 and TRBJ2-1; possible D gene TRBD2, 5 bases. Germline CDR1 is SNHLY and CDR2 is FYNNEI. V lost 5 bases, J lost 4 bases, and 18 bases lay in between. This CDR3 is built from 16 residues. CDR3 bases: TGTGCCAGCAGTCCAAAGACTACCTCGCCGTACAATGAGCAGTTCTTC. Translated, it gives CASSPKTTSPYNEQFF.

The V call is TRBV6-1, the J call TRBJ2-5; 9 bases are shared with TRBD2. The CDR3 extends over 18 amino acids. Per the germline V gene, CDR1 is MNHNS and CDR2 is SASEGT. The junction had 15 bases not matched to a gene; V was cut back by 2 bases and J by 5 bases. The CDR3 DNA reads TGTGCCAGCAGTGAATCCGGGCTAGCGGGGTTAAAGGAGGAGACCCAGTACTTC. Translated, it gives CASSESGLAGLKEETQYF.

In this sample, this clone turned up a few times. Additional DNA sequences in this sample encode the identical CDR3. CDR3 amino acids: CASSSPYEQYF. The CDR3 region has the DNA TGTGCCAGCAGTTCGCCCTACGAGCAGTACTTC. The chain recombines TRBV27 with TRBJ2-7; no definite D call. The CDR3 covers 11 residues. Trimming removed 4 bases at V and 2 bases at J, with 3 bases between. Germline assignment: CDR1 MNHEY and CDR2 SMNVEV (reference sequence).

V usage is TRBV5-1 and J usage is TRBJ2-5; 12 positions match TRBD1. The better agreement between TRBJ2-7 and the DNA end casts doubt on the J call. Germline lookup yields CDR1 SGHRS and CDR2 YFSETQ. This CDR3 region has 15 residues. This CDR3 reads CASSPGQGAFSEQYF. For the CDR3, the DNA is TGCGCCAGCAGCCCGGGACAGGGGGCTTTTAGCGAGCAGTACTTC.

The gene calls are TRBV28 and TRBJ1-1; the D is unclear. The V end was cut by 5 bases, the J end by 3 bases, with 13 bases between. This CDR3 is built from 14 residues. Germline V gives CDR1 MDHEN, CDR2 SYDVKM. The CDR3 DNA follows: TGTGCCAGCAGTCCCCCCCACGGCTACACTGAAGCTTTCTTT. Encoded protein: CASSPPHGYTEAFF.

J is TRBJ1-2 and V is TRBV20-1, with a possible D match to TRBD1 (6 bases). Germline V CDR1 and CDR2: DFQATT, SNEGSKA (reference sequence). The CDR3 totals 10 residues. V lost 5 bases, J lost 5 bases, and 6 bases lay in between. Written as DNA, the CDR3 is TGCAGTGCTGGACAGTATGGCTACACCTTC. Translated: CSAGQYGYTF.

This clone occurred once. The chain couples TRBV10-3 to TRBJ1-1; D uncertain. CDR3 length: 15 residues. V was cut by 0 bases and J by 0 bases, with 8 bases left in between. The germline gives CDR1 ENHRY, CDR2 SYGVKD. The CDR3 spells CAISESEVMNTEAFF. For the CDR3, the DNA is TGTGCCATCAGTGAGTCTGAGGTAATGAACACTGAAGCTTTCTTT.

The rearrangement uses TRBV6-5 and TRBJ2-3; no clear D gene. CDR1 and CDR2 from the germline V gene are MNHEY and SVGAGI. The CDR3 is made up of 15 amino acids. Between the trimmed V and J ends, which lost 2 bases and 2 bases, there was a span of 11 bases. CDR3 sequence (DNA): TGTGCCAGCAGTTACCGAGGCCCAGACACAGATACGCAGTATTTT. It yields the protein CASSYRGPDTDTQYF.

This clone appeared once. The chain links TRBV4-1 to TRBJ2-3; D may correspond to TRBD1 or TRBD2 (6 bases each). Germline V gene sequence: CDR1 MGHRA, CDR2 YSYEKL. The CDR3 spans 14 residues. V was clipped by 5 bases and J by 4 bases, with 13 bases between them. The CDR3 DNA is TGCGCCAGCAGCGCTAGGGGGGCGGCAGATACGCAGTATTTT. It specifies CASSARGAADTQYF.

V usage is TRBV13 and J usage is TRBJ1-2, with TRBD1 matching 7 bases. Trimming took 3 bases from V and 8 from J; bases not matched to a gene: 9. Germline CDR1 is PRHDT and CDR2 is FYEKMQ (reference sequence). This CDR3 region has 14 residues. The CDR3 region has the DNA TGTGCCAGCAGCTTTCACCGGGACAGCGAAGGCTACACCTTC. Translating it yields CASSFHRDSEGYTF.

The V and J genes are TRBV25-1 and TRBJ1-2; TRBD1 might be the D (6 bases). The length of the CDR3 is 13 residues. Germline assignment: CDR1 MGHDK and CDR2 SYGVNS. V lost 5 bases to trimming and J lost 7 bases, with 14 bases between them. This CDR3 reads CASSLQTGFGYTF. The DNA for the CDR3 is TGTGCCAGCAGTCTTCAGACAGGATTTGGCTACACCTTC.

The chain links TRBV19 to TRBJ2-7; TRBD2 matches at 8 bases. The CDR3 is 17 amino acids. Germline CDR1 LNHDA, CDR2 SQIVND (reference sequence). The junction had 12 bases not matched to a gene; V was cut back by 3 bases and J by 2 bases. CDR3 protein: CASSIVTRREAPYEQYF. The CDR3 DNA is TGTGCCAGTAGTATCGTAACTCGGCGGGAGGCCCCCTACGAGCAGTACTTC. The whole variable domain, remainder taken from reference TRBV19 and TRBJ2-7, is DGGITQSPKYLFRKEGQNVTLSCEQNLNHDAMYWYRQDPGQGLRLIYYSQIVNDFQKGDIAEGYSVSREKKESFPLTVTSAQKNPTAFYLCASSIVTRREAPYEQYFGPGTRLTVT.

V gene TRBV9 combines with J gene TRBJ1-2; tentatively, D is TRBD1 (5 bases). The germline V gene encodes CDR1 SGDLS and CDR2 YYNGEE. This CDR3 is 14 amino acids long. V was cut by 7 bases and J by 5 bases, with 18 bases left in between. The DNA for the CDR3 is TGTGCCAGCGGAGGAGGGGCGGAACGATATGGCTACACCTTC. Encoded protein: CASGGGAERYGYTF.

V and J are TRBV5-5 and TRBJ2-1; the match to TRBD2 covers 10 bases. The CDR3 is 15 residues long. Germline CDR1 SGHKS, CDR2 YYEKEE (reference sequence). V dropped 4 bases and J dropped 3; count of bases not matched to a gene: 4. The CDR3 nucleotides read TGTGCCAGCAGCCTTCTAGCGGGAGTCTACAATGAGCAGTTCTTC. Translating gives CASSLLAGVYNEQFF. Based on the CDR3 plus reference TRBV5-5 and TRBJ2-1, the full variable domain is DAGVTQSPTHLIKTRGQQVTLRCSPISGHKSVSWYQQVLGQGPQFIFQYYEKEERGRGNFPDRFSARQFPNYSSELNVNALLLGDSALYLCASSLLAGVYNEQFFGPGTRLTVL.

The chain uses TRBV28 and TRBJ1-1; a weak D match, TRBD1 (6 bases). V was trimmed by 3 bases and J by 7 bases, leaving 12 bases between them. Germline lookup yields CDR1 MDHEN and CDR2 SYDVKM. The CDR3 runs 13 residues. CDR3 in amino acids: CASSFRTVDEAFF. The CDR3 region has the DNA TGTGCCAGCAGTTTTAGGACAGTTGATGAAGCTTTCTTT. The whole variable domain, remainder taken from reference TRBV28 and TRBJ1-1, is DVKVTQSSRYLVKRTGEKVFLECVQDMDHENMFWYRQDPGLGLRLIYFSYDVKMKEKGDIPEGYSVSREKKERFSLILESASTNQTSMYLCASSFRTVDEAFFGQGTRLTVV.